A selection of T cell receptor beta chains follows, all from one sample in a study of PD-1 blockade in classical Hodgkin lymphoma. Only in-frame clones appear in the TCRdb table, and some are missing; sequencing was by immunoSEQ multiplex PCR. The table lists 20,000 to 30,000 clones, about 88% of them singletons. Sequenced material: peripheral blood mononuclear cells (PBMCs), taken before the fourth cycle of nivolumab. Receptors originate from a human donor with classical Hodgkin lymphoma. Each CDR3 is given with its conserved first and last residue. The D gene is left open where the match is weak. Clone size is not always given. Where it is, it says once, few, many or a class for expanded clones.

d_gene: NA
j_gene: TRBJ1-2
v_gene: TRBV10-3
abundance: once
CDR3aa: CAITGAVNYGYTF
CDR3nt: TGTGCCATCACCGGGGCCGTTAACTATGGCTACACCTTC

d_gene: TRBD2
j_gene: TRBJ2-1
v_gene: TRBV9
abundance: NA
CDR3aa: CASSETGLAQSSYNEQFF
CDR3nt: TGTGCCAGCAGCGAAACGGGACTAGCGCAGAGCTCCTACAATGAGCAGTTCTTC

d_gene: TRBD2
j_gene: TRBJ2-1
v_gene: TRBV6-4
abundance: NA
CDR3aa: CASSDGRGNNEQFF
CDR3nt: TGTGCCAGCAGTGACGGGCGGGGGAACAATGAGCAGTTCTTC

d_gene: NA
j_gene: TRBJ1-1
v_gene: TRBV28
abundance: NA
CDR3aa: CASSVQGIGTEAFF
CDR3nt: TGTGCCAGCAGTGTACAGGGAATCGGCACTGAAGCTTTCTTT

d_gene: NA
j_gene: TRBJ1-5
v_gene: TRBV18
abundance: NA
CDR3aa: CASSQSLSNQPQHF
CDR3nt: TGTGCCAGCTCACAGTCACTTAGCAATCAGCCCCAGCATTTT

d_gene: TRBD1
j_gene: TRBJ1-1
v_gene: TRBV9
abundance: NA
CDR3aa: CASSPTGGGTEAFF
CDR3nt: TGTGCCAGCAGCCCAACAGGGGGCGGAACTGAAGCTTTCTTT

d_gene: NA
j_gene: TRBJ1-5
v_gene: TRBV7-8
abundance: NA
CDR3aa: CASSLEQGRAQPQHF
CDR3nt: TGTGCCAGCAGCTTAGAACAGGGAAGAGCTCAGCCCCAGCATTTT

d_gene: TRBD2
j_gene: TRBJ2-3
v_gene: TRBV10-3
abundance: NA
CDR3aa: CAIAVLAGSTDTQYF
CDR3nt: TGTGCCATCGCTGTATTAGCGGGAAGCACAGATACGCAGTATTTT

d_gene: NA
j_gene: TRBJ1-2
v_gene: TRBV9
abundance: NA
CDR3aa: CASSVERVGYGYTF
CDR3nt: TGTGCCAGCAGCGTAGAAAGGGTTGGTTATGGCTACACCTTC

d_gene: TRBD2
j_gene: TRBJ2-2
v_gene: TRBV19
abundance: NA
CDR3aa: CASSGTSGKLTYTGELFF
CDR3nt: TGTGCCAGTAGCGGGACTAGCGGGAAGTTGACTTACACCGGGGAGCTGTTTTTT

d_gene: NA
j_gene: TRBJ1-5
v_gene: TRBV18
abundance: NA
CDR3aa: CASSPRTEPYQPQHF
CDR3nt: TGTGCCAGCTCACCACGGACAGAGCCTTATCAGCCCCAGCATTTT

d_gene: NA
j_gene: TRBJ1-1
v_gene: TRBV5-1
abundance: NA
CDR3aa: CASSLRALQGEVVTEAFF
CDR3nt: TGCGCCAGCAGCTTGCGGGCCTTACAGGGAGAAGTGGTCACTGAAGCTTTCTTT

d_gene: TRBD2
j_gene: TRBJ2-5
v_gene: TRBV27
abundance: NA
CDR3aa: CASSSLGLAGLETQYF
CDR3nt: TGTGCCAGCAGTTCCCTTGGACTAGCGGGTTTAGAGACCCAGTACTTC

d_gene: NA
j_gene: TRBJ2-1
v_gene: TRBV28
abundance: NA
CDR3aa: CASSFGLAEQFF
CDR3nt: TGTGCCAGCAGTTTTGGGTTGGCGGAGCAGTTCTTC

d_gene: TRBD2
j_gene: TRBJ2-7
v_gene: TRBV7-9
abundance: NA
CDR3aa: CASSLNPSGERSYEQYF
CDR3nt: TGTGCCAGCAGCTTAAACCCTAGCGGAGAACGATCCTACGAGCAGTACTTC

d_gene: NA
j_gene: TRBJ1-5
v_gene: TRBV10-3
abundance: NA
CDR3aa: CAISESSNQPQHF
CDR3nt: TGTGCCATCAGTGAGAGTAGCAATCAGCCCCAGCATTTT

d_gene: NA
j_gene: TRBJ2-7
v_gene: TRBV6-5
abundance: NA
CDR3aa: CASSYSGTNSYEQYF
CDR3nt: TGTGCCAGCAGTTACTCGGGGACAAACTCCTACGAGCAGTACTTC

d_gene: TRBD1
j_gene: TRBJ1-3
v_gene: TRBV25-1
abundance: NA
CDR3aa: CASSQTGASGNTIYF
CDR3nt: TGTGCCAGCAGTCAGACAGGGGCATCTGGAAACACCATATATTTT

d_gene: NA
j_gene: TRBJ1-1
v_gene: TRBV6-1
abundance: NA
CDR3aa: CASSEMITNTEAFF
CDR3nt: TGTGCCAGCAGTGAAATGATTACGAACACTGAAGCTTTCTTT

d_gene: NA
j_gene: TRBJ2-1
v_gene: TRBV28
abundance: NA
CDR3aa: CASSRYNEQFF
CDR3nt: TGTGCCAGCAGTCGATACAATGAGCAGTTCTTC

d_gene: NA
j_gene: TRBJ2-4
v_gene: TRBV20-1
abundance: NA
CDR3aa: CSASKENIQYF
CDR3nt: TGCAGTGCTAGTAAAGAAAACATTCAGTACTTC

d_gene: NA
j_gene: TRBJ2-3
v_gene: TRBV7-3
abundance: NA
CDR3aa: CASSLLGQPADTQYF
CDR3nt: TGTGCCAGCAGCTTACTCGGCCAGCCCGCAGATACGCAGTATTTT

d_gene: NA
j_gene: TRBJ2-5
v_gene: TRBV6-5
abundance: NA
CDR3aa: CASSSDPQETQYF
CDR3nt: TGTGCCAGCAGTTCGGACCCTCAAGAGACCCAGTACTTC

d_gene: NA
j_gene: TRBJ2-1
v_gene: TRBV11-2
abundance: once
CDR3aa: CASSLDGGASYNEQFF
CDR3nt: TGTGCCAGCAGCTTAGATGGCGGAGCGTCCTACAATGAGCAGTTCTTC

d_gene: NA
j_gene: TRBJ2-6
v_gene: TRBV12-5
abundance: NA
CDR3aa: CASGLTAGSVLTF
CDR3nt: TGTGCTAGTGGTTTGACGGCAGGGAGCGTCCTGACTTTC

d_gene: TRBD1
j_gene: TRBJ2-3
v_gene: TRBV7-9
abundance: NA
CDR3aa: CASSKGTVSTDTQYF
CDR3nt: TGTGCCAGCAGCAAAGGGACAGTTAGCACAGATACGCAGTATTTT

d_gene: TRBD1
j_gene: TRBJ1-6
v_gene: TRBV6-1
abundance: NA
CDR3aa: CASSEAATGVGSPLHF
CDR3nt: TGTGCCAGCAGTGAAGCGGCGACAGGGGTCGGGTCACCCCTCCACTTT

d_gene: NA
j_gene: TRBJ1-5
v_gene: TRBV28
abundance: NA
CDR3aa: CASSSPLQGGNQPQHF
CDR3nt: TGTGCCAGCAGTTCGCCCCTACAGGGAGGGAATCAGCCCCAGCATTTT

d_gene: TRBD2
j_gene: TRBJ2-1
v_gene: TRBV19
abundance: once
CDR3aa: CASSSGGEINEQFF
CDR3nt: TGTGCCAGTAGTAGCGGGGGGGAAATCAATGAGCAGTTCTTC

d_gene: NA
j_gene: TRBJ1-3
v_gene: TRBV4-2
abundance: NA
CDR3aa: CASSPSWAGNTIYF
CDR3nt: TGTGCCAGCAGCCCCTCCTGGGCTGGAAACACCATATATTTT

d_gene: TRBD2
j_gene: TRBJ2-1
v_gene: TRBV11-3
abundance: NA
CDR3aa: CASSSSTSGSSEQFF
CDR3nt: TGTGCCAGCAGCTCTTCAACTAGCGGGAGTAGTGAGCAGTTCTTC

d_gene: TRBD1
j_gene: TRBJ1-2
v_gene: TRBV14
abundance: NA
CDR3aa: CASSQVPGQAVNYGYTF
CDR3nt: TGTGCCAGCAGCCAAGTCCCTGGACAGGCCGTTAACTATGGCTACACCTTC

d_gene: NA
j_gene: TRBJ1-5
v_gene: TRBV6-1
abundance: NA
CDR3aa: CASSEGGVRQPQHF
CDR3nt: TGTGCCAGCAGTGAAGGCGGGGTCCGTCAGCCCCAGCATTTT